This passage covers 16 T cell receptor beta chains from one sample sequenced in a study of CD8 T cells in ankylosing spondylitis. TCRdb independently ran MiXCR on the 5' RACE reads; one entry per CDR3 protein. The sample carries about 340,000 distinct CDR3 sequences, roughly 14% recorded once. Sequenced: blood, either unsorted or a sorted T cell fraction (not recorded which). The receptor set was obtained from a male donor with ankylosing spondylitis or in good health (not recorded which).

This chain uses TRBV12-3 or TRBV12-4 with TRBJ2-7; 9 bases agree with TRBD2. CDR3 length: 17 residues. The J segment lost 1 base and the V segment lost 6 bases, leaving 13 bases of the junction unmatched. CDR3 region: CASSLPSSGRRSYEQYF. The CDR3 region has the DNA TGTGCCAGCAGCCTCCCCAGTAGCGGGAGAAGGTCCTACGAGCAGTACTTC.

There are many counts of this clonotype. The chain uses TRBV5-1 and TRBJ2-7, with D possibly matching TRBD1 (5 bases). Germline CDR1 is SGHRS and CDR2 is YFSETQ. V was cut by 0 bases and J by 3 bases, with 7 bases left in between. CDR3 length equals 13 residues. CDR3 in DNA: TGCGCCAGCAGCTTGGACAGGATCTACGAGCAGTACTTC. As protein: CASSLDRIYEQYF.

This clonotype was recorded at least ten times. CDR3 protein: CASTVLGHRGYTF. The CDR3, as DNA: TGTGCCAGCACCGTCCTGGGACACCGTGGCTACACCTTC. The chain carries TRBV12-3 or TRBV12-4 and TRBJ1-2, with D tentatively TRBD1 (6 bases). CDR3 length: 13 residues. V was pared by 7 bases and J by 7 bases, with 16 bases between.

The chain joins TRBV6-1 to TRBJ2-1; 13 bases line up with TRBD2. This CDR3 is built from 17 residues. The junction had 12 bases not matched to a gene; V was cut back by 6 bases and J by 7 bases. In germline, CDR1 is MNHNS, CDR2 SASEGT. The CDR3 spells CASRGRLAGGNLNEQFF. The CDR3 DNA sequence: TGTGCCAGCAGGGGCAGACTAGCGGGGGGCAACCTTAATGAGCAGTTCTTC.

This clonotype was seen at least ten times. This chain joins TRBV29-1 and TRBJ2-3, with 9 bases aligning to TRBD2. The CDR3 covers 14 residues. The V and J ends lost 3 bases and 2 bases, in that order; junction bases with no gene match: 3. Germline V gene sequence: CDR1 SQVTM, CDR2 ANQGSEA. The chain's CDR3 is CSVEPSGNTDTQYF. The CDR3 nucleotides are TGCAGCGTTGAGCCTAGCGGGAACACAGATACGCAGTATTTT.

The gene calls are TRBV7-9 and TRBJ1-1; no definite D call. Deletions cut 6 bases from V and 0 bases from J, with 8 bases between. The CDR3 covers 13 residues. Germline CDR1 SEHNR, CDR2 FQNEAQ (reference sequence). The CDR3 loop reads CASSQRLNTEAFF. The CDR3, as DNA: TGTGCCAGCAGTCAAAGGTTGAACACTGAAGCTTTCTTT.

This clonotype was detected only a few times. This chain uses TRBV27 with TRBJ2-7; D not certain. Deletions cut 5 bases from V and 7 bases from J, with 24 bases between. The CDR3 has 16 residues. The germline CDR1 and CDR2 sequences are MNHEY and SMNVEV (reference sequence). CDR3: CASSPSTGQATREQYF. In nucleotides, the CDR3 is TGTGCCAGCAGTCCATCGACGGGTCAAGCTACGCGAGAGCAGTACTTC.

The rearrangement joins TRBV11-2 to TRBJ1-1; a weak D match, TRBD1 (6 bases). The CDR3 spans 15 residues. CDR1 and CDR2 (germline): SGHAT, FQNNGV. V gave up 3 bases and J gave up 2 bases, with 13 bases separating them. The CDR3 reads CASSFTGKYNTEAFF. CDR3 nucleotides: TGTGCCAGCAGCTTTACAGGGAAGTACAACACTGAAGCTTTCTTT.

V is TRBV4-1 and J is TRBJ1-6, with 10 positions matching TRBD1. Trimming cost V 3 bases and J 6 bases; bases outside gene matches: 5. The length of the CDR3 is 16 residues. The V gene's germline CDR1 is MGHRA and CDR2 YSYEKL. CDR3 in amino acids: CASSQGQGPFNSPLHF. The CDR3 bases are TGCGCCAGCAGCCAGGGACAGGGGCCCTTTAATTCACCCCTCCACTTT.

This clonotype was observed a few times. This CDR3 is CASTTGTSGTNEQFF. DNA for the CDR3: TGTGCCAGTACAACCGGGACTAGCGGGACCAATGAGCAGTTCTTC. The chain uses TRBV27 and TRBJ2-1; 13 bases agree with TRBD2. V shed 9 bases and J 6 bases; nucleotides not matched to a gene: 8. This CDR3 contains 15 residues. Germline V lookup: CDR1 MNHEY, CDR2 SMNVEV (reference sequence).

The sample holds one count of this clonotype. Since the CDR3 does not end with the conserved phenylalanine or tryptophan, this likely comes from a read error. The V gene is TRBV19, the J gene TRBJ2-5, with a possible D match to TRBD1 (5 bases). The V gene's germline CDR1 is LNHDA and CDR2 SQIVND (reference sequence). V lost 4 bases to trimming and J lost 0 bases, with 12 bases between them. The CDR3 sequence is 15 residues long. The CDR3 is CASSSATAYQETQYY. The CDR3 region has the DNA TGTGCCAGTAGTAGTGCGACAGCGTACCAAGAGACCCAGTACTAC.

The chain joins TRBV10-3 to TRBJ1-1; D is unresolved. The CDR3 covers 12 residues. The germline V and J ends were trimmed by 0 bases and 8 bases, with 7 bases remaining between them. The germline CDR1 and CDR2 sequences are ENHRY and SYGVKD. This CDR3 reads CAISESSIEAFF. The DNA for the CDR3 is TGTGCCATCAGTGAGTCGAGTATCGAAGCTTTCTTT.

The chain is built from TRBV29-1 and TRBJ2-7; TRBD2 matches at 8 bases. In germline, CDR1 is SQVTM, CDR2 ANQGSEA. The V and J ends lost 2 bases and 2 bases, in that order; junction bases with no gene match: 5. The CDR3 sequence is 14 residues long. CDR3 coding DNA: TGCAGCGTTGAAAAGCGGGGGCCCCCCTACGAGCAGTACTTC. Translated: CSVEKRGPPYEQYF.

This clonotype was picked up a small number of times. This chain joins TRBV5-8 and TRBJ2-7, with TRBD2 identical over 8 bases. This CDR3 is built from 17 residues. The V gene end was trimmed by 3 bases and the J gene end by 0 bases; junction bases not matched to a gene: 11. Germline CDR1 and CDR2: SGHTS and YDEGEE. CDR3 sequence: CASSSGTRLESSYEQYF. The CDR3 nucleotides are TGTGCCAGCAGCTCCGGGACTAGACTAGAAAGCTCCTACGAGCAGTACTTC.

J is TRBJ2-7 and V is TRBV12-3 or TRBV12-4; D remains ambiguous. There are 11 residues in the CDR3. V was pared by 6 bases and J by 7 bases, with 10 bases between. The CDR3 is CASSIYGEQYF. CDR3 in DNA: TGTGCCAGCAGCATATACGGTGAGCAGTACTTC.

A few counts support this clonotype. The chain uses TRBV20-1 and TRBJ2-1, with unresolved D. The CDR3 spans 12 residues. The V gene lost 7 bases and the J gene lost 9 bases, with 16 bases spanning the gap. From germline, CDR1 is DFQATT and CDR2 SNEGSKA (reference sequence). The CDR3 DNA sequence: TGCAGTGTAGGGCCCGGTTCTACTGAGCAGTTCTTC. Translated, it gives CSVGPGSTEQFF.